A selection of T cell receptor beta chains follows, all from one sample in a study of control samples from healthy donors and cancer patients. TCRdb's copy holds only in-frame clones and misses some; the assay was immunoSEQ multiplex PCR. The data show approximately 90,000 clones, about 85% seen once. Sequences were obtained from blood. These receptors all stem from a woman aged 35 to 49 in good health. Both conserved end residues are trimmed from each CDR3. Fields, in order: D gene, J gene, CDR3 length, V gene, CDR3 protein. A D gene is named only where the DNA matches it firmly.

NA	TRBJ1-1	13	TRBV5-1	ASSFWGPPNTEAF
NA	TRBJ1-1	14	TRBV27	ASSLSGGGRKGEAF
TRBD2	TRBJ2-3	14	TRBV7-2	ASSPQSPGRADTQY
NA	TRBJ1-6	17	TRBV21-1	ASSRRGLTSILNNSPLH
TRBD2	TRBJ2-5	13	TRBV9	ASSVSGGAGETQY
NA	TRBJ2-7	10	TRBV19	ASSGREWEQY
NA	TRBJ2-3	10	TRBV12-3/TRBV12-4	ASSRLEDTQY
TRBD2	TRBJ2-5	14	TRBV5-6	ASSWGLLAGEQTQY
TRBD1	TRBJ1-6	13	TRBV5-4	ASSLKGQGNSPLH
NA	TRBJ2-5	11	TRBV19	ASSIGMTSTQY
NA	TRBJ1-2	13	TRBV6-1	ASSEVSRGYYGYT
NA	TRBJ1-3	10	TRBV30	AWRTSGNTIY
NA	TRBJ1-1	12	TRBV7-9	ASSLGEANTEAF
NA	TRBJ2-5	9	TRBV5-1	ASSLQETQY
NA	TRBJ1-2	12	TRBV6-1	ASSENGGNYGYT
TRBD1	TRBJ1-2	11	TRBV6-5	ASRRTGGGGYT
NA	TRBJ2-3	12	TRBV2	ASKPGPSTDTQY
TRBD1	TRBJ2-7	14	TRBV23-1	ASVPGSGTAPYEQY
TRBD1	TRBJ1-2	13	TRBV11-3	ASSLGASTGYGYT
TRBD1	TRBJ2-5	12	TRBV5-1	ASSFGTDKETQY
NA	TRBJ1-5	14	TRBV7-9	ASSHSTEIPDQPQH
TRBD1	TRBJ1-2	11	TRBV18	ASSPDRGKGYT
TRBD1	TRBJ1-1	9	TRBV20-1	SATGLAEAF
NA	TRBJ2-1	13	TRBV24-1	ATSDYTSPHNEQF
NA	TRBJ2-3	14	TRBV5-1	ASSLGGLGNTDTQY
NA	TRBJ2-7	12	TRBV3-1/TRBV3-2	ASSQGPGKEEQY
NA	TRBJ1-5	12	TRBV19	ASSIGGRNQPQH
NA	TRBJ1-2	13	TRBV9	ASSAGLAEFDGYT
TRBD1	TRBJ1-1	11	TRBV6-5	ASLDRMNTEAF
TRBD1	TRBJ2-1	11	TRBV7-3	ASSLTGNNEQF
NA	TRBJ2-2	13	TRBV10-2	ASRGAGLNTGELF
NA	TRBJ1-5	16	TRBV6-2/TRBV6-3	ASSYERPLGYSNQPQH
NA	TRBJ2-2	12	TRBV5-1	ASSRDSGTGELF
TRBD1	TRBJ1-1	12	TRBV19	ASSLGQGGTEAF